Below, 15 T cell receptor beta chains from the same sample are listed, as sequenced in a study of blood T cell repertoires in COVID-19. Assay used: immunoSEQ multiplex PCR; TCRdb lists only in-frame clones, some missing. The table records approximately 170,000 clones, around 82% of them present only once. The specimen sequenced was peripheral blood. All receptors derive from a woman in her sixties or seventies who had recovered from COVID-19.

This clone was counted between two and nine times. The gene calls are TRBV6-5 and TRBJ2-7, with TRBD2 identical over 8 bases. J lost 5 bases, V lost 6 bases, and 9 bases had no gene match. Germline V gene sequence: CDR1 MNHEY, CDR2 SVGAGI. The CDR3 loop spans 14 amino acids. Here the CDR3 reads CASSPPGGVDEQYF. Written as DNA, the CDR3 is TGTGCCAGCAGCCCCCCGGGGGGGGTCGACGAGCAGTACTTC.

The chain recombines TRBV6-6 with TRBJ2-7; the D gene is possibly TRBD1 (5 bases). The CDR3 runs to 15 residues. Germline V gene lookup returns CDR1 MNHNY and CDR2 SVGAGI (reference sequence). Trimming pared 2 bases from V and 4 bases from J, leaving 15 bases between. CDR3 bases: TGTGCCAGCAGTTACGGGGCCCCCGGTAGGTACGAGCAGTACTTC. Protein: CASSYGAPGRYEQYF.

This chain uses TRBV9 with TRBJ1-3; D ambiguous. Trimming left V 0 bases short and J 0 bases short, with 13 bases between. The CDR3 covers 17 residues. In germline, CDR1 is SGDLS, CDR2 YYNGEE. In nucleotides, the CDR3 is TGTGCCAGCAGCGTAGGGTCACGCGCGAGCTCTGGAAACACCATATATTTT. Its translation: CASSVGSRASSGNTIYF.

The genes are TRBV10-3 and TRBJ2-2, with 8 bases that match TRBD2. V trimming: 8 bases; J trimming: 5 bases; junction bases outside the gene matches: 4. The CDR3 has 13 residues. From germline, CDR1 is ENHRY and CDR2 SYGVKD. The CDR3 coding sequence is TGTGCCATCCGGGGGGGGGAAACCGGGGAGCTGTTTTTT. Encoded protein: CAIRGGETGELFF.

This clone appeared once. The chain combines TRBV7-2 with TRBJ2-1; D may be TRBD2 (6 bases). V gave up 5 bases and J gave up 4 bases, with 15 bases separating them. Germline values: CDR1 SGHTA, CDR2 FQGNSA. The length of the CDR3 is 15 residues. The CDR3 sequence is CASSPAGSSYNEQFF. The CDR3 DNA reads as TGTGCCAGCAGCCCAGCGGGCAGTTCTTACAATGAGCAGTTCTTC. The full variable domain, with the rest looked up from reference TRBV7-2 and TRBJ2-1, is GAGVSQSPSNKVTEKGKDVELRCDPISGHTALYWYRQSLGQGLEFLIYFQGNSAPDKSGLPSDRFSAERTGGSVSTLTIQRTQQEDSAVYLCASSPAGSSYNEQFFGPGTRLTVL.

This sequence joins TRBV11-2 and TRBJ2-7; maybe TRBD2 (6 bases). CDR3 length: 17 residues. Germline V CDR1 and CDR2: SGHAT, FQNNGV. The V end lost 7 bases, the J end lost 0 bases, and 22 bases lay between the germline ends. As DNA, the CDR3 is TGTGCCAGCAACCGCCGGGGGTCTGCGGGACCCTCCTACGAGCAGTACTTC. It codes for CASNRRGSAGPSYEQYF.

This chain's CDR3 is CASSQTLTSGGQETQYF. CDR3 bases: TGTGCCAGCAGCCAGACCCTGACTAGCGGGGGCCAAGAGACCCAGTACTTC. The rearrangement links TRBV4-2 to TRBJ2-5; 12 nucleotides align to TRBD2. Germline CDR1 reads LGHNA; CDR2 reads YNFKEQ. The CDR3 runs to 17 residues. The trim removed 3 bases at V and 1 base at J, leaving 6 bases unmatched.

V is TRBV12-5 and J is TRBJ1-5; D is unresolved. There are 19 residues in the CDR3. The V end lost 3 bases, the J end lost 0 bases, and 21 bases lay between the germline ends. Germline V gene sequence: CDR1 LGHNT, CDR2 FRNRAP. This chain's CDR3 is CASGFSPGVPTYSNQPQHF. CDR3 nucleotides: TGTGCTAGTGGTTTCTCCCCCGGGGTTCCCACATATAGCAATCAGCCCCAGCATTTT.

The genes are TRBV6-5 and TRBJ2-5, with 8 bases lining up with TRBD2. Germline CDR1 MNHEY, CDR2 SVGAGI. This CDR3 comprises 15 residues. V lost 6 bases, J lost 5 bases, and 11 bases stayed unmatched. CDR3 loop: CASRNPPGGAETQYF. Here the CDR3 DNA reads TGTGCCAGCAGGAACCCTCCCGGGGGGGCGGAGACCCAGTACTTC.

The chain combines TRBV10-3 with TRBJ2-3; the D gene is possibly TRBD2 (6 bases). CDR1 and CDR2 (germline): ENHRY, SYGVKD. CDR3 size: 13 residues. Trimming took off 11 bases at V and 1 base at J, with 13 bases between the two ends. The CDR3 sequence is CAALTGGTDTQYF. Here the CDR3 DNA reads TGTGCCGCGCTCACGGGGGGCACAGATACGCAGTATTTT.

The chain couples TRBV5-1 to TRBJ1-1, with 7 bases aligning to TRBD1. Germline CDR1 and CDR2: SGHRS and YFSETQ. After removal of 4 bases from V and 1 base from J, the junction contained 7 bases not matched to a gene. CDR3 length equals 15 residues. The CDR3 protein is CASSPGRDRNTEAFF. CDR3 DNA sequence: TGCGCCAGCAGCCCAGGACGGGACAGGAACACTGAAGCTTTCTTT.

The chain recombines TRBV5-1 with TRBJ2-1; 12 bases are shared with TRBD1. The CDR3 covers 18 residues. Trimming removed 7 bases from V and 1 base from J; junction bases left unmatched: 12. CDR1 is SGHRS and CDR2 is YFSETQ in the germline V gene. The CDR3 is CASASGTGGWGSYNEQFF. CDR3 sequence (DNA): TGCGCCAGCGCTTCCGGGACAGGGGGCTGGGGGTCCTACAATGAGCAGTTCTTC. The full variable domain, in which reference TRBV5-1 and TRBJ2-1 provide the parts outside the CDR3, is KAGVTQTPRYLIKTRGQQVTLSCSPISGHRSVSWYQQTPGQGLQFLFEYFSETQRNKGNFPGRFSGRQFSNSRSEMNVSTLELGDSALYLCASASGTGGWGSYNEQFFGPGTRLTVL.

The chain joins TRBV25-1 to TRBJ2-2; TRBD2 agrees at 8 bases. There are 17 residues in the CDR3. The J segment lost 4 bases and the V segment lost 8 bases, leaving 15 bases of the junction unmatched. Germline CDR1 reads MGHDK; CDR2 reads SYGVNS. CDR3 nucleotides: TGTGCCAGCGCCATGAGCGGGAGTACCTCGGGCACCGGGGAGCTGTTTTTT. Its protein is CASAMSGSTSGTGELFF. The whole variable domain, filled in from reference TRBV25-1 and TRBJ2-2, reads EADIYQTPRYLVIGTGKKITLECSQTMGHDKMYWYQQDPGMELHLIHYSYGVNSTEKGDLSSESTVSRIRTEHFPLTLESARPSHTSQYLCASAMSGSTSGTGELFFGEGSRLTVL.

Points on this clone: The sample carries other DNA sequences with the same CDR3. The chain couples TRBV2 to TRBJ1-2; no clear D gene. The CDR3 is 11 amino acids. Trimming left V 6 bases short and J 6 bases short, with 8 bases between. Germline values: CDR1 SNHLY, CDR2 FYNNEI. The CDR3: CASSREDGYTF. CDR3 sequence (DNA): TGTGCCAGCAGCCGGGAGGATGGCTACACCTTC.

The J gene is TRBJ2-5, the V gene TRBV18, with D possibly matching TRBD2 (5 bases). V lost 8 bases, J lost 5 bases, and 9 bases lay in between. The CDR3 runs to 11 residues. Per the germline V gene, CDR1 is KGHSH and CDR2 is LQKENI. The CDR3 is CASLTGETQYF. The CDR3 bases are TGTGCCAGCCTCACGGGGGAGACCCAGTACTTC.